The present TCR beta chain was sequenced within a study of blood T cell repertoires in COVID-19. On the study more broadly: Specimens from acute and convalescent COVID-19 originated in the United States, Italy and Spain. Nucleic acid was either cDNA or gDNA, and it came from T cells, B-cell-depleted T cells, or PBMCs.

This CDR3 has 18 residues. V was clipped by 5 bases and J by 4 bases; unmatched bases: 14. CDR1 SGHVS and CDR2 FNYEAQ come from the germline V gene. Original methodology: Nucleated cell counts were estimated from reference gene primer amplification. The assay was immunoSEQ multiplex PCR, and TCRdb's table has in-frame clones only and misses some. D and trimming come from the DNA, and the V and J calls and clone size come from that table. The table lists approximately 390,000 clones, about 90% of them singletons. The sequence was collected from a man younger than 30 with active or convalescent COVID-19. V is TRBV7-6 and J is TRBJ2-1; 10 bases line up with TRBD2. Sample: peripheral blood. The CDR3 protein is CASSLDHLTSGIYNEQFF. The CDR3 DNA follows: TGTGCCAGCAGCCTGGACCACCTTACTAGCGGGATATACAATGAGCAGTTCTTC.